This entry describes one TCR beta chain. No antigen is known for it. This may arise from a read error, as a much more abundant clone is one base away. TCRdb recomputed calls from the RT-PCR reads with MiXCR, one row per CDR3 protein. The sample holds some 480,000 distinct CDR3 sequences, approximately 10% seen once. The data were obtained in a study of response to subunit inactivated influenza vaccine. General study results and limits: Few new T cells, the authors suggested, are recruited by each seasonal influenza vaccination.

The CDR3 is 18 amino acids. V lost 0 bases, J lost 4 bases, and 15 bases stayed unmatched. Germline V gives CDR1 MNHEY, CDR2 SVGAGI. The chain combines TRBV6-5 with TRBJ2-7; 7 bases are shared with TRBD1. Sequenced material: PBMCs from blood, taken roughly 6 weeks after vaccination. This clonotype was obtained from a man aged 45-65 years who received an inactivated influenza vaccine. CDR3 region: CASSYSILRGRGSYEQYF. The CDR3 nucleotides read TGTGCCAGCAGTTACTCGATATTAAGGGGGCGTGGGAGTTACGAGCAGTACTTC.